One sample yielded the 13 T cell receptor beta chains listed below, sequenced in a study of radiation and T cells in renal cell carcinoma. The time point here: blood 4 weeks post-SBRT, at nephrectomy. This sample's treatment: 15 Gy SBRT to primary tumor, nephrectomy 4 weeks later. Data came from immunoSEQ multiplex PCR; TCRdb stores just in-frame clones and leaves some out. The table includes around 180,000 clones, 88% detected once. The sequencing here drew on blood, taken from a patient whose treatment included radiotherapy and nephrectomy. The receptors here all came from a woman aged 45-65 years with renal cell carcinoma.

J is TRBJ2-3 and V is TRBV25-1, with TRBD2 matching 8 bases. Unmatched junction bases numbered 6, after V lost 1 base and J lost 0 bases. CDR1 and CDR2 from the germline V gene are MGHDK and SYGVNS. The CDR3 contains 17 residues. This chain's CDR3 is CASSEWAGTSSTDTQYF. In DNA form, the CDR3 reads TGTGCCAGCAGTGAATGGGCGGGGACTAGTAGCACAGATACGCAGTATTTT.

The chain employs TRBV5-1 and TRBJ2-5; D unclear. Looked up from germline, CDR1 is SGHRS and CDR2 is YFSETQ. This CDR3 region has 13 residues. The V end lost 0 bases, the J end lost 3 bases, and 6 bases lay between the germline ends. This CDR3 is CASSLAAEETQYF. The CDR3 DNA reads TGCGCCAGCAGCTTGGCGGCAGAAGAGACCCAGTACTTC.

V usage is TRBV7-9 and J usage is TRBJ1-2; TRBD1 might be the D (6 bases). From germline, CDR1 is SEHNR and CDR2 FQNEAQ (reference sequence). The length of the CDR3 is 13 residues. The V gene lost 5 bases and the J gene lost 8 bases, with 15 bases spanning the gap. This chain's CDR3 is CASSPQQGGGYTF. CDR3 nucleotides: TGTGCCAGCAGCCCCCAACAGGGAGGGGGCTACACCTTC.

The chain recombines TRBV19 with TRBJ2-1; possibly TRBD2 for D (5 bases). The CDR3 consists of 14 residues. Germline V gives CDR1 LNHDA, CDR2 SQIVND (reference sequence). The V end was cut by 5 bases, the J end by 13 bases, with 21 bases between. The CDR3 bases are TGTGCCAGTAGTTTGACACCCGGGGTAAACTCTCAGTTCTTC. It translates to CASSLTPGVNSQFF.

The chain couples TRBV6-1 to TRBJ2-1; D may correspond to TRBD1 or TRBD2 (5 bases each). CDR3 length: 14 amino acids. In germline, CDR1 is MNHNS, CDR2 SASEGT. The V end lost 6 bases, the J end lost 3 bases, and 12 bases lay between the germline ends. CDR3 DNA: TGTGCCAGCAGGGGGTGGGGGAGCTACAATGAGCAGTTCTTC. Translating gives CASRGWGSYNEQFF.

The gene calls are TRBV20-1 and TRBJ2-7; D may correspond to TRBD1 or TRBD2 (5 bases each). Germline CDR1 is DFQATT and CDR2 is SNEGSKA (reference sequence). The CDR3 is 11 residues long. The V end lost 0 bases, the J end lost 9 bases, and 9 bases lay between the germline ends. The CDR3 loop reads CSARDEGPQYF. The CDR3 bases are TGCAGTGCTAGAGATGAGGGGCCGCAGTACTTC.

The CDR3 loop reads CATSPQTQNWGFRSEQFF. In DNA, the CDR3 is TGTGCCACCAGCCCCCAAACCCAGAACTGGGGATTCAGATCGGAGCAGTTCTTC. This chain connects TRBV15 to TRBJ2-1; D ambiguous. Germline lookup yields CDR1 LNHNV and CDR2 YYDKDF (reference sequence). Trimming left V 5 bases short and J 10 bases short, with 30 bases between. The CDR3 covers 18 residues.

This clone has a single count. This specimen includes other DNA sequences encoding the same CDR3. The J gene is TRBJ1-5, the V gene TRBV7-2; D is undetermined. V lost 5 bases and J lost 2, with 10 bases in between. This CDR3 is 14 amino acids long. CDR1 is SGHTA, CDR2 FQGNSA, per germline. In nucleotides, the CDR3 is TGTGCCAGCAGCGCACGAGGTGGCAATCAGCCCCAGCATTTT. This sequence encodes CASSARGGNQPQHF.

CDR3 residues: CASSLGLTDTQYF. The CDR3 DNA reads as TGTGCCAGCAGCTTAGGCCTCACAGATACGCAGTATTTT. This sequence joins TRBV13 and TRBJ2-3; D unclear. The CDR3 contains 13 residues. Trimming stripped 0 bases from V and 2 bases from J, with 3 bases between. From germline, CDR1 is PRHDT and CDR2 FYEKMQ (reference sequence). Full variable domain (rest looked up from reference TRBV13 and TRBJ2-3): AAGVIQSPRHLIKEKRETATLKCYPIPRHDTVYWYQQGPGQDPQFLISFYEKMQSDKGSIPDRFSAQQFSDYHSELNMSSLELGDSALYFCASSLGLTDTQYFGPGTRLTVL.

V usage is TRBV9 and J usage is TRBJ1-1, with D unclear. Trimming removed 2 bases from V and 0 bases from J, with 11 bases in between. CDR3 size: 15 residues. Germline V CDR1 and CDR2: SGDLS, YYNGEE. CDR3 protein: CASSVMTTMNTEAFF. The CDR3 nucleotides are TGTGCCAGCAGCGTTATGACAACCATGAACACTGAAGCTTTCTTT.

There are a few counts of this clone. This chain links TRBV29-1 with TRBJ1-2; D unresolved. Germline V gene lookup returns CDR1 SQVTM and CDR2 ANQGSEA. V lost 6 bases, J lost 7 bases, and 15 bases lay in between. This CDR3 spans 12 amino acids. The DNA for the CDR3 is TGCAGCGTGGACGGACGAACCCCTGGCTACACCTTC. Translated: CSVDGRTPGYTF.

This clone showed up just a few times. The gene calls are TRBV4-1 and TRBJ2-2; D is perhaps TRBD1 (6 bases). CDR1 MGHRA and CDR2 YSYEKL come from the germline V gene. The V gene lost 0 bases and the J gene lost 3 bases, with 11 bases spanning the gap. The CDR3 loop spans 16 amino acids. CDR3 sequence reads: CASSQETGQYTGELFF. CDR3 nucleotides: TGCGCCAGCAGCCAAGAAACAGGACAGTACACCGGGGAGCTGTTTTTT.

This rearrangement joins TRBV4-2 to TRBJ2-7; TRBD2 agrees at 7 bases. The germline V gene has CDR1 LGHNA and CDR2 YNFKEQ. J gave up 7 bases and V 0 bases, and 12 bases lay outside the gene matches. CDR3 length equals 16 residues. CDR3: CASSQDARDYIREQYF. Here the CDR3 DNA reads TGTGCCAGCAGCCAAGACGCCAGGGACTACATAAGAGAGCAGTACTTC.